The T cell receptor beta chain under discussion was sequenced for a study of blood T cell repertoires in COVID-19. Study details: Material from acute and convalescent COVID-19 was sourced from the United States, Italy and Spain. PBMCs, B-cell-depleted T cells, or T cells were the source of the cDNA or gDNA that made up the material.

Germline values: CDR1 SGHTA, CDR2 FQGTGA. V was clipped by 2 bases and J by 0 bases, with 11 bases between them. The CDR3 contains 16 residues. Under the authors' procedure: For nucleated cells, counts were estimated from reference gene primer amplification. This table comes from immunoSEQ multiplex PCR, and its TCRdb copy is limited to in-frame clones, with some not included. That table supplies the V and J calls and clone size; D and trimming were determined from the DNA. The repertoire includes around 270,000 clones, 84% of them detected once, and less than 5% sits in the top ten. This chain uses TRBV7-3 with TRBJ2-1, with D possibly TRBD2 on 5 matching bases. This TCR was sampled from a man in his fifties or sixties with acute or convalescent COVID-19. Sequenced material: peripheral blood. The CDR3 nucleotides are TGTGCCAGCAGCTTAGGCGGGTGGAGCTCCTACAATGAGCAGTTCTTC. It codes for CASSLGGWSSYNEQFF.